Following are 4 T cell receptor beta chains from one sample sequenced in a study of T cell responses to AZD1222 COVID-19 vaccine. Profiling relied on immunoSEQ multiplex PCR, and the TCRdb table lists in-frame clones only, not all of them. The sample holds about 92,000 clones, roughly 87% seen once. Here the sequenced sample was peripheral blood, taken on day 0 of AZD1222 vaccination. These receptors were obtained from an adult in good health.

The gene calls are TRBV5-1 and TRBJ1-4, with D unclear. There are 17 residues in the CDR3. Per germline, CDR1 SGHRS and CDR2 YFSETQ. Trimming cost V 0 bases and J 0 bases, with 12 bases left between them. This chain's CDR3 is CASSLGLRGSTNEKLFF. In DNA, the CDR3 is TGCGCCAGCAGCTTGGGACTCCGGGGATCAACTAATGAAAAACTGTTTTTT.

This clone was picked up one time. This chain uses TRBV24-1 with TRBJ2-7, with unresolved D. Germline values: CDR1 KGHDR, CDR2 SFDVKD. The CDR3 runs 11 residues. V shed 4 bases and J shed 4 bases, with 4 bases lying between them. The DNA of the CDR3 is TGTGCCACCAGTGAGGGATACGAGCAGTACTTC. Translated, it gives CATSEGYEQYF.

This clone was seen more than once but under ten times. This chain joins TRBV11-2 and TRBJ2-7; 7 bases line up with TRBD1. The CDR3 runs to 16 residues. V gave up 5 bases and J gave up 1 base; unmatched junction bases: 11. Germline V gene data show CDR1 as SGHAT and CDR2 as FQNNGV. CDR3 region: CASSDPGTASSYEQYF. CDR3 nucleotide sequence: TGTGCCAGCAGCGATCCTGGGACAGCATCATCCTACGAGCAGTACTTC. The full variable domain, completed using reference TRBV11-2 and TRBJ2-7, is EAGVAQSPRYKIIEKRQSVAFWCNPISGHATLYWYQQILGQGPKLLIQFQNNGVVDDSQLPKDRFSAERLKGVDSTLKIQPAKLEDSAVYLCASSDPGTASSYEQYFGPGTRLTVT.

V gene TRBV9 combines with J gene TRBJ1-3; unclear D gene. This CDR3 comprises 14 residues. Germline CDR1 SGDLS, CDR2 YYNGEE. Trimming left V 0 bases short and J 2 bases short, with 6 bases between. CDR3 sequence: CASSVDAAGNTIYF. For the CDR3, the DNA is TGTGCCAGCAGCGTAGATGCGGCTGGAAACACCATATATTTT.